This T cell receptor (beta chain) is drawn from a study of beta chain features in type 1 diabetes. Study details: Age and gender were similar between patients and healthy donors, as were cell yields. The study's findings and limits: In every one of the four CD4+ subsets, TCRB CDR3s were moderately but significantly shorter in Type 1 diabetes patients. PCR might preferentially amplify shorter templates, equally in patients and controls. Patients' naive, central memory and regulatory TCRB repertoires appeared more alike than those of healthy donors.

Sorting based on CD45RO/CCR7/CD25/CD127/CD95/CD27 separated CD4+ naive, central memory, regulatory and stem cell-like memory cells. This clone appeared once. Its antigen is as yet unknown. Expressed TCRB transcripts were sequenced because the isolated RNA had all been reverse transcribed beforehand. Produced via immunoSEQ multiplex PCR; TCRdb's table is partial and in-frame only. The sample includes 45,000 to 60,000 clones, just under 45% of them seen just once. Sequencing used stem cell memory CD4+ T cells from blood. This receptor was taken from a young man with type 1 diabetes.

CDR3 sequence: CASSSQTGEIDTQYF. The CDR3 region has the DNA TGTGCCAGCAGCTCCCAGACAGGGGAGATAGATACGCAGTATTTT. The V and J genes are TRBV9 and TRBJ2-3; 8 nucleotides line up with TRBD1. The V gene end was trimmed by 4 bases and the J gene end by 5 bases; junction bases not matched to a gene: 9. The CDR3 length is 15 residues. Germline CDR1 is SGDLS and CDR2 is YYNGEE. Combining the CDR3 with reference TRBV9 and TRBJ2-3 gives the whole variable domain DSGVTQTPKHLITATGQRVTLRCSPRSGDLSVYWYQQSLDQGLQFLIQYYNGEERAKGNILERFSAQQFPDLHSELNLSSLELGDSALYFCASSSQTGEIDTQYFGPGTRLTVL.